This T cell receptor beta chain was captured in a study of blood T cell repertoires in COVID-19. Here immunoSEQ multiplex PCR was the method, and the copy in TCRdb shows in-frame clones only, minus some. The sample holds tens of thousands of clones; approximately 90% are singletons and the top ten take 2.3%. Looked up from germline, CDR1 is MNHEY and CDR2 is SVGAGI. The CDR3 has 13 residues. The trim removed 10 bases at V and 0 bases at J, leaving 5 bases unmatched. The V gene is TRBV6-5, the J gene TRBJ2-7; 8 positions agree with TRBD2. Sequenced: peripheral blood. The receptor was isolated from a human donor with active COVID-19. The donor label of this sample is uncertain. This CDR3 reads CAIGGGHSYEQYF. CDR3 in DNA: TGTGCCATCGGGGGGGGGCACTCCTACGAGCAGTACTTC.